What follows describes a single T cell receptor beta chain. No antigen is known for it. Two oligonucleotides, mixed equimolar, formed the beta constant-region primer covering TRBC1 and TRBC2. Four rounds of PCR amplified the ligated cDNA using nested alpha and beta constant-region primers plus SP2. TCRdb reprocessed the UMI-ligation and nested PCR reads with MiXCR, giving one entry per CDR3 protein. The sample includes about 160,000 distinct CDR3 sequences, under 25% of them seen just once. Sequential positive selection took CD4 T cells first, then CD8 T cells. These data originate in a study of naive and memory T cell subsets. Germline CDR1 and CDR2: SGHTA and FQGTGA. This CDR3 comprises 19 residues. V shed 4 bases and J shed 0 bases, with 22 bases lying between them. Study observations and caveats: Expression changes during T cell differentiation may affect RNA-based TCR counts. Naive repertoires, especially CD8, held a few larger clonotypes, possibly memory cells re-expressing CD45RA.

The sample was naive CD4+ T cells from blood. The chain couples TRBV7-3 to TRBJ2-4; perhaps TRBD1 as D (5 bases). The receptor was isolated from a human donor in good health. The CDR3 DNA is TGTGCCAGCAGCTCGCGACTCCTCCCGACAGTTTTAGCCAAAAACATTCAGTACTTC. Amino acids: CASSSRLLPTVLAKNIQYF.